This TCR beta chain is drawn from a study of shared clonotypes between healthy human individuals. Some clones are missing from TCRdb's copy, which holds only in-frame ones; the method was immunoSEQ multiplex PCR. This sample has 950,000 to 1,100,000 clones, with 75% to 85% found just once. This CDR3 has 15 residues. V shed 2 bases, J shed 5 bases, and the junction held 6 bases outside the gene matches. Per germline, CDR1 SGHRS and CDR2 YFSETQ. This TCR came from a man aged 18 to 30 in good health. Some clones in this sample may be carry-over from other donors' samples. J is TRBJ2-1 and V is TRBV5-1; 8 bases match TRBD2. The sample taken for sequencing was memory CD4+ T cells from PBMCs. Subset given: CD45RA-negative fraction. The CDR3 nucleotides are TGCGCCAGCAGCTTCGGCGGGAGGTCCCACAATGAGCAGTTCTTC. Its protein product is CASSFGGRSHNEQFF.